This entry lists 14 T cell receptor beta chains sequenced from one sample in a study of blood T cell repertoires in COVID-19 (dated by TCRdb to the early 2020s). The library was made by the immunoSEQ multiplex PCR assay. This is the immuneACCESS table as TCRdb keeps it, with only in-frame sequences that have V and J called. A part of the clones is gone; compared with another copy, unresolved V genes explain less than half, and the rest is unexplained. This sample is represented by approximately 60,000 clones; approximately 88% of them were singletons. Together, the top ten hold roughly 18% of the sample. Input material: peripheral blood. The receptors originated from a man between 65 and 85 years old with active COVID-19.

The rearrangement links TRBV6-1 to TRBJ1-4; D gene unclear. The germline CDR1 and CDR2 sequences are MNHNS and SASEGT. V was shortened by 2 bases and J by 0 bases, with 10 bases between the two germline ends. The CDR3 covers 16 residues. CDR3 sequence (DNA): TGTGCCAGCAGTGAACACCAGGCTACAACTAATGAAAAACTGTTTTTT. Protein sequence: CASSEHQATTNEKLFF.

This chain joins TRBV11-2 and TRBJ1-3; unclear D gene. The CDR3 length is 14 residues. V gave up 2 bases and J gave up 3 bases, with 8 bases separating them. CDR1 is SGHAT and CDR2 is FQNNGV in the germline V gene. CDR3 coding DNA: TGTGCCAGCAGCTTACCGGGGTTTGGAAACACCATATATTTT. It is translated as CASSLPGFGNTIYF.

This clone was recorded only once. This chain uses TRBV4-1 with TRBJ2-7, with 9 bases matching TRBD2. The V segment lost 0 bases and the J segment 5 bases; nucleotides outside the gene matches: 5. The CDR3 consists of 15 residues. Per the germline V gene, CDR1 is MGHRA and CDR2 is YSYEKL. In nucleotides, the CDR3 is TGCGCCAGCAGCCAAGAAGGGCTAGCGGGAAACGAGCAGTACTTC. This gives the protein CASSQEGLAGNEQYF.

The rearrangement links TRBV6-2 or TRBV6-3 to TRBJ2-3; 15 positions agree with TRBD2. V shed 5 bases, J shed 4 bases, and the junction held 4 bases outside the gene matches. The CDR3 is 16 residues long. Germline lookup yields CDR1 MNHEY and CDR2 SVGEGT. CDR3 loop: CASSRTSGRVADTQYF. CDR3 bases: TGTGCCAGCAGTCGGACTAGCGGGAGGGTGGCAGATACGCAGTATTTT.

This clone has a single count. The J gene is TRBJ1-6, the V gene TRBV6-5; a possible D gene is TRBD1 (6 bases). CDR1 MNHEY and CDR2 SVGAGI come from the germline V gene. V lost 7 bases and J 1 base, leaving 8 bases between the germline ends. The CDR3 covers 14 residues. The CDR3 DNA sequence: TGTGCCAGCATGCAGGGGTCCTATAATTCACCCCTCCACTTT. Translation: CASMQGSYNSPLHF.

This clone was seen a handful of times. The chain employs TRBV19 and TRBJ1-2; D may be TRBD1 (6 bases). The CDR3 consists of 12 residues. The germline V gene has CDR1 LNHDA and CDR2 SQIVND (reference sequence). V was clipped by 3 bases and J by 6 bases, with 8 bases between them. As DNA, the CDR3 is TGTGCCAGTAGTATCGCAGGGGATGGCTACACCTTC. Its translation is CASSIAGDGYTF.

This clone was found a few times. The rearrangement joins TRBV7-9 to TRBJ2-1; TRBD2 aligns across 12 bases. V lost 5 bases, J lost 10 bases, and 9 bases stayed unmatched. Looked up from germline, CDR1 is SEHNR and CDR2 is FQNEAQ (reference sequence). The CDR3 spans 15 residues. CDR3: CASSQTSGRSLEQFF. CDR3 coding DNA: TGTGCCAGCAGCCAGACTAGCGGGAGAAGTCTGGAGCAGTTCTTC. Full variable domain (missing parts from reference TRBV7-9 and TRBJ2-1): DTGVSQNPRHKITKRGQNVTFRCDPISEHNRLYWYRQTLGQGPEFLTYFQNEAQLEKSRLLSDRFSAERPKGSFSTLEIQRTEQGDSAMYLCASSQTSGRSLEQFFGPGTRLTVL.

The gene calls are TRBV4-1 and TRBJ2-7; D gene uncertain. V shed 0 bases and J shed 6 bases, with 15 bases lying between them. The CDR3 is 15 amino acids. CDR1 and CDR2 (germline): MGHRA, YSYEKL. Here the CDR3 reads CASSQDVTELLEQYF. CDR3 nucleotides: TGCGCCAGCAGCCAAGATGTAACGGAGCTCCTCGAGCAGTACTTC.

The J gene is TRBJ2-1, the V gene TRBV23-1, with 9 nucleotides matching TRBD2. TRBV23-1 qualifies as an ORF whose function is uncertain. CDR3 size: 20 residues. The ends lost 4 bases at V and 5 bases at J; junction bases unmatched: 21. The CDR3 nucleotides read TGCGCCAGCAGTCCCCCGAGATGGTCCGGGACGTCTAGCGGGAACAATGAGCAGTTCTTC. Encoded protein: CASSPPRWSGTSSGNNEQFF.

This clone is labeled medium-sized (0.01 to 0.1%). The chain links TRBV27 to TRBJ1-4, with 8 positions matching TRBD1. Germline V gene sequence: CDR1 MNHEY, CDR2 SMNVEV (reference sequence). This CDR3 region has 13 residues. V was clipped by 5 bases and J by 7 bases; unmatched bases: 3. DNA of the CDR3: TGTGCCAGCAGTCCGACAGGGGCTGAAAAACTGTTTTTT. Translated: CASSPTGAEKLFF.

This clone was seen once. The chain recombines TRBV4-3 with TRBJ2-7; TRBD2 matches at 7 bases. CDR1 and CDR2 (germline): LGHNA, YSLEER. V trimming: 1 base; J trimming: 4 bases; junction bases outside the gene matches: 13. The CDR3 has 17 residues. CDR3 sequence: CASSQGGTGGNRYEQYF. CDR3 sequence (DNA): TGCGCCAGCAGCCAAGGGGGGACGGGGGGAAACAGGTACGAGCAGTACTTC.

The CDR3: CASSLSGTGTDTQYF. CDR3 bases: TGTGCCAGCAGTTTGTCCGGGACAGGCACAGATACGCAGTATTTT. The V gene is TRBV27, the J gene TRBJ2-3; 7 positions match TRBD1. J lost 1 base, V lost 3 bases, and 4 bases had no gene match. Germline-derived CDR1 and CDR2 are MNHEY and SMNVEV (reference sequence). This CDR3 contains 15 residues.

V usage is TRBV27 and J usage is TRBJ2-5; 8 bases align to TRBD2. Losses at the gene ends were 2 bases for V and 3 bases for J; bases not matched to a gene: 2. The CDR3 totals 14 residues. Germline V gives CDR1 MNHEY, CDR2 SMNVEV (reference sequence). CDR3 sequence (DNA): TGTGCCAGCAGTTTACTTAGCGGGAAAGAGACCCAGTACTTC. Translated, it gives CASSLLSGKETQYF.

This sequence joins TRBV18 and TRBJ2-3; tentative D call: TRBD2 (6 bases). Trimming took off 0 bases at V and 4 bases at J, with 11 bases between the two ends. The length of the CDR3 is 15 residues. The germline V gene encodes CDR1 KGHSH and CDR2 LQKENI. This CDR3 reads CASSPPSGGADTQYF. The CDR3 region has the DNA TGTGCCAGCTCACCACCTTCCGGGGGAGCAGATACGCAGTATTTT. Variable domain in full (rest from reference TRBV18 and TRBJ2-3): NAGVMQNPRHLVRRRGQEARLRCSPMKGHSHVYWYRQLPEEGLKFMVYLQKENIIDESGMPKERFSAEFPKEGPSILRIQQVVRGDSAAYFCASSPPSGGADTQYFGPGTRLTVL.